The 4 T cell receptor beta chains listed next were all sequenced from one sample in a study of Ad26.COV2.S vaccination and SARS-CoV-2 variants (dated by TCRdb to the early 2020s). Library creation used the immunoSEQ multiplex PCR assay. The table comes from immuneACCESS by way of TCRdb, which keeps in-frame sequences with V and J called. Part of the clones is missing from these tables; in studies checked, under half for an unresolved V gene and the rest for unknown reasons. The sample has about 460,000 clones on record, nearly 90% of them singletons. Of the sample, around 1.6% falls within the top ten clones. The treatment or condition label of this sample denotes: about 20 received Ad26.COV2.S at low or high dose, single or two shots; 5 received placebo; per-sample allocation not given. For vaccine and placebo recipients, the sequenced repertoires came from samples collected on day 63 after the first injection.

Specimen: peripheral blood, collected in a trial of Ad26.COV2.S vaccine versus placebo. The receptors shown here come from a person between 18 and 65 years old who received the Ad26.COV2.S COVID-19 vaccine or a placebo.

The chain carries TRBV18 and TRBJ2-5; 14 bases are a match to TRBD2. Trimming took 1 base from V and 4 from J; bases not matched to a gene: 5. CDR1 KGHSH and CDR2 LQKENI come from the germline V gene. The CDR3 length is 17 residues. Here the CDR3 reads CASSPLPGTSGRETQYF. CDR3 nucleotides: TGTGCCAGCTCACCACTCCCTGGGACTAGCGGGAGAGAGACCCAGTACTTC.

The V and J genes are TRBV24-1 and TRBJ2-3; D remains unclear. The CDR3 contains 17 residues. Germline V gene sequence: CDR1 KGHDR, CDR2 SFDVKD. The ends were cut back, 4 bases at V and 2 bases at J, with 18 bases in the middle. Here the CDR3 reads CATSDPASEPLTDTQYF. The CDR3 nucleotides are TGTGCCACCAGTGACCCAGCTTCCGAACCCCTCACAGATACGCAGTATTTT.

The J gene is TRBJ2-5, the V gene TRBV5-1; 7 bases fit TRBD2. Germline lookup yields CDR1 SGHRS and CDR2 YFSETQ. V trimming: 4 bases; J trimming: 7 bases; junction bases outside the gene matches: 13. The CDR3 loop spans 15 amino acids. The CDR3 region has the DNA TGCGCCAGCAGCGACCGGGACTATAAGTATGCGACCCAGTACTTC. Protein sequence: CASSDRDYKYATQYF.

The rearrangement links TRBV5-4 to TRBJ2-7, with TRBD2 as a possible D gene (5 bases). V was trimmed by 4 bases and J by 2 bases, leaving 16 bases between them. The CDR3 spans 15 residues. Per the germline V gene, CDR1 is SGHNT and CDR2 is YYREEE (reference sequence). The DNA of the CDR3 is TGTGCCAGCAGCCTCGGAGGCAGGCAGACCTACGAGCAGTACTTC. This codes for CASSLGGRQTYEQYF.